What follows is one T cell receptor beta chain and its context. Authors' processing steps: Nucleated cell number was recorded as an estimate derived from reference gene primer amplification. Repertoires were generated with immunoSEQ multiplex PCR, while TCRdb's copy carries only in-frame clones and drops some. V, J and clone size were drawn from that table, and D and trimming were deduced from the DNA. Of roughly 200,000 clones in the sample, about nine tenths were seen once. The data were taken from a study of blood T cell repertoires in COVID-19. Overall study context: T cells, B-cell-depleted T cells, or PBMCs supplied cDNA or gDNA.

Participants' own reports of clinical history determined their cohort assignment. Trimming cost V 11 bases and J 3 bases; bases outside gene matches: 4. The CDR3 sequence is 12 residues long. Germline V gene lookup returns CDR1 WSHSY and CDR2 SAAADI. Sequencing used PBMCs or T cells enriched from blood (not recorded which). The chain uses TRBV10-2 and TRBJ1-5; TRBD1 matches 7 bases. This TCR derives from a woman aged 50 to 60 in a cohort exposed to, infected with or recovered from COVID-19 (not recorded which). This chain's CDR3 is CALGQNNQPQHF. In DNA form, the CDR3 reads TGCGCCCTGGGACAGAACAATCAGCCCCAGCATTTT.